This paragraph covers one TCR beta chain sequence. This entry comes from a study of blood T cell repertoires in COVID-19. As for the study in general: T cells, B-cell-depleted T cells, or PBMCs provided the cDNA or gDNA that served as material.

V lost 3 bases to trimming and J lost 11 bases, with 13 bases between them. The CDR3 has 12 residues. Profiling relied on immunoSEQ multiplex PCR, and the TCRdb table lists in-frame clones only, not all of them. The sample yields approximately 55,000 clones, 90% seen once. The sequencing input was peripheral blood. The receptor was isolated from a man aged 35 to 55 with acute or convalescent COVID-19. This chain uses TRBV12-3 or TRBV12-4 with TRBJ1-1, with D possibly TRBD1 on 5 matching bases. CDR3 in amino acids: CASSLGPTGAFF. The CDR3 nucleotides read TGTGCCAGCAGTTTGGGGCCAACTGGGGCTTTCTTT.